This TCR beta chain was captured in a study of CD8 T cells in Susac syndrome. CD8+ and CD4+ T cells from blood underwent TCR beta sequencing, which was carried out in a high-throughput format. V lost 3 bases, J lost 9 bases, and 15 bases lay in between. CDR3 length: 14 residues. Germline V gene sequence: CDR1 SGHAT, CDR2 FQNNGV. Reverse transcription of about 0.5 to 1 ug RNA used random hexamers. TCRdb re-called the immunoSEQ multiplex PCR reads through MiXCR, storing one row per CDR3 protein. The repertoire holds over 150,000 distinct CDR3 sequences, roughly 94% seen once, with approximately 0.099% in the top ten.

Sequencing was performed on CD4+ T cells from PBMCs. The V gene is TRBV11-2, the J gene TRBJ2-1, with a tentative D call TRBD2 (5 bases). This TCR was recovered from a human donor with Susac syndrome. The chain's CDR3 is CASSFGGGSPEQFF. CDR3 DNA sequence: TGTGCCAGCAGCTTTGGTGGAGGCTCGCCTGAGCAGTTCTTC. Variable domain in full (rest from reference TRBV11-2 and TRBJ2-1): EAGVAQSPRYKIIEKRQSVAFWCNPISGHATLYWYQQILGQGPKLLIQFQNNGVVDDSQLPKDRFSAERLKGVDSTLKIQPAKLEDSAVYLCASSFGGGSPEQFFGPGTRLTVL.